The 30 T cell receptor beta chains presented below share a single source sample, sequenced in a study of blood T cell repertoires in COVID-19. Using immunoSEQ multiplex PCR, the repertoire was profiled, and TCRdb retains in-frame clones only, with some absent. Of more than 150,000 clones detected, roughly 80% appear once; the ten largest clones hold approximately 7%. Material: peripheral blood. These receptor sequences come from a human donor in a cohort sampled during active COVID-19.

The chain recombines TRBV3-1 (or the pseudogene TRBV3-2) with TRBJ2-1, with 7 bases matching TRBD1. Unmatched junction bases numbered 14, after V lost 6 bases and J lost 0 bases. Germline loops: CDR1 LGHDT, CDR2 YNNKEL (reference sequence). This CDR3 contains 18 residues. CDR3 protein: CASSRDSLIISSYNEQFF. CDR3 sequence (DNA): TGTGCCAGCAGTCGGGACAGTCTAATTATCAGCTCCTACAATGAGCAGTTCTTC.

The chain joins TRBV3-1 (or the pseudogene TRBV3-2) to TRBJ1-1; no reliable D call. Trimming took off 0 bases at V and 3 bases at J, with 14 bases between the two ends. Germline V gives CDR1 LGHDT, CDR2 YNNKEL (reference sequence). The CDR3 sequence is 16 residues long. CDR3 coding DNA: TGTGCCAGCAGCCAAGATCGGAGGGCGCCTGACACTGAAGCTTTCTTT. Its protein is CASSQDRRAPDTEAFF.

J is TRBJ1-2 and V is TRBV7-9; 7 bases align to TRBD1. Losses at the gene ends were 5 bases for V and 2 bases for J; bases not matched to a gene: 8. CDR1 and CDR2 (germline): SEHNR, FQNEAQ (reference sequence). This CDR3 is built from 15 residues. The CDR3 region has the DNA TGTGCCAGCAGCCCAGGGGGACTGGGAAACTATGGCTACACCTTC. Amino acid sequence: CASSPGGLGNYGYTF.

This sequence joins TRBV5-1 and TRBJ1-2; tentatively, D is TRBD1 (6 bases). Germline loops: CDR1 SGHRS, CDR2 YFSETQ. Trimming took 4 bases from V and 8 from J, leaving 15 bases between them. The CDR3 sequence is 13 residues long. DNA for the CDR3: TGCGCCAGCAGCGATCAGGGGATTTCGGGCTACACCTTC. Residues: CASSDQGISGYTF. The whole variable domain, filled in from reference TRBV5-1 and TRBJ1-2, reads KAGVTQTPRYLIKTRGQQVTLSCSPISGHRSVSWYQQTPGQGLQFLFEYFSETQRNKGNFPGRFSGRQFSNSRSEMNVSTLELGDSALYLCASSDQGISGYTFGSGTRLTVV.

The rearrangement uses TRBV2 and TRBJ1-2; perhaps TRBD1 as D (6 bases). CDR3 length equals 14 residues. Between the trimmed V and J ends, which lost 10 bases and 6 bases, there was a span of 21 bases. Per germline, CDR1 SNHLY and CDR2 FYNNEI. CDR3 residues: CATHQGYDENGYTF. The CDR3 bases are TGTGCCACCCACCAGGGGTACGATGAGAATGGCTACACCTTC.

The V gene is TRBV7-2, the J gene TRBJ2-1; D is possibly TRBD2 (5 bases). The CDR3 is made up of 18 amino acids. The V and J ends lost 0 bases and 0 bases respectively, with 15 bases between them. Germline CDR1 and CDR2: SGHTA and FQGNSA. The CDR3 sequence is CASSLAGLEGSSYNEQFF. The CDR3 nucleotides read TGTGCCAGCAGCTTAGCAGGGCTTGAGGGAAGCTCCTACAATGAGCAGTTCTTC.

The chain joins TRBV9 to TRBJ2-7; 7 positions agree with TRBD2. Germline loops: CDR1 SGDLS, CDR2 YYNGEE. V lost 0 bases to trimming and J lost 0 bases; unmatched junction nucleotides: 3. This CDR3 contains 15 residues. The CDR3 loop is CASSVEAGLSYEQYF. CDR3 nucleotides: TGTGCCAGCAGCGTAGAAGCGGGGCTCTCCTACGAGCAGTACTTC.

The count of this clone is one. V gene TRBV2 combines with J gene TRBJ2-6; unclear D gene. Germline assignment: CDR1 SNHLY and CDR2 FYNNEI. The CDR3 contains 15 residues. V was shortened by 6 bases and J by 0 bases, with 9 bases between the two germline ends. The CDR3 nucleotides read TGTGCCAGCAGCTACGAGGACTCTGGGGCCAACGTCCTGACTTTC. Protein sequence: CASSYEDSGANVLTF.

Only one count was recorded for this clone. The chain joins TRBV11-2 to TRBJ2-3; tentative D call: TRBD1 (5 bases). V was clipped by 5 bases and J by 6 bases, with 15 bases between them. The CDR3 has 14 residues. Looked up from germline, CDR1 is SGHAT and CDR2 is FQNNGV. The CDR3 loop reads CASSVTQGADTQYF. The CDR3 DNA follows: TGTGCCAGCAGCGTCACCCAGGGTGCGGATACGCAGTATTTT.

This clone was counted a single time. DNA for the CDR3: TGTGCCAGCAGCCCTTTGGCGGGAAGCGATGGCTACACCTTC. This translates into CASSPLAGSDGYTF. The chain combines TRBV13 with TRBJ1-2; D call uncertain. The CDR3 contains 14 residues. V lost 5 bases, J lost 6 bases, and 16 bases lay in between. Germline assignment: CDR1 PRHDT and CDR2 FYEKMQ (reference sequence).

The rearrangement joins TRBV6-2 or TRBV6-3 to TRBJ1-4, with TRBD1 as a possible D gene (5 bases). In germline, CDR1 is MNHEY, CDR2 SVGEGT. CDR3 size: 12 residues. The V end was cut by 2 bases, the J end by 8 bases, with 6 bases between. The CDR3 loop is CASSYGGEKLFF. The CDR3 DNA sequence: TGTGCCAGCAGTTACGGGGGGGAAAAACTGTTTTTT.

V usage is TRBV6-4 and J usage is TRBJ2-1, with 8 bases lining up with TRBD2. The germline V gene has CDR1 MRHNA and CDR2 SNTAGT. The J segment lost 5 bases and the V segment lost 5 bases, leaving 11 bases of the junction unmatched. CDR3 size: 16 residues. CDR3 protein: CASSPNSGEKDNEQFF. CDR3 in DNA: TGTGCCAGCAGTCCAAATAGCGGGGAGAAAGACAATGAGCAGTTCTTC.

The chain is built from TRBV7-3 and TRBJ2-2, with TRBD1 matching 7 bases. V was clipped by 5 bases and J by 5 bases; unmatched bases: 5. The CDR3 is 14 residues long. In germline, CDR1 is SGHTA, CDR2 FQGTGA. This CDR3 reads CASSRIQGTGELFF. The DNA for the CDR3 is TGTGCCAGCAGCCGAATACAGGGGACCGGGGAGCTGTTTTTT. The full variable domain, in which reference TRBV7-3 and TRBJ2-2 provide the parts outside the CDR3, is GAGVSQTPSNKVTEKGKYVELRCDPISGHTALYWYRQSLGQGPEFLIYFQGTGAADDSGLPNDRFFAVRPEGSVSTLKIQRTERGDSAVYLCASSRIQGTGELFFGEGSRLTVL.

The CDR3 DNA reads as TGTGCCAGCAGCCCGACCGGGATCGAGCCCCAGCATTTT. This sequence encodes CASSPTGIEPQHF. The chain uses TRBV6-5 and TRBJ1-5; the D is unclear. The CDR3 has 13 residues. The germline gives CDR1 MNHEY, CDR2 SVGAGI. V gave up 6 bases and J gave up 8 bases, with 14 bases separating them.

The chain carries TRBV28 and TRBJ2-2; possibly TRBD1 for D (6 bases). The germline CDR1 and CDR2 sequences are MDHEN and SYDVKM. The CDR3 extends over 15 amino acids. V was trimmed by 6 bases and J by 4 bases, leaving 15 bases between them. The CDR3 is CASRPRVGGTGELFF. CDR3 in DNA: TGTGCCAGCAGACCCCGCGTAGGGGGCACCGGGGAGCTGTTTTTT.

The V and J genes are TRBV7-9 and TRBJ2-7, with 7 bases that match TRBD2. J gave up 3 bases and V 4 bases, and 6 bases lay outside the gene matches. CDR3 length: 14 amino acids. Germline assignment: CDR1 SEHNR and CDR2 FQNEAQ (reference sequence). The CDR3 loop reads CASSSSAGIYEQYF. The DNA of the CDR3 is TGTGCCAGCAGCTCTTCAGCGGGGATCTACGAGCAGTACTTC.

The CDR3 DNA reads as TGTGCCAGCTCACGGGGGGACCCCTCCTATGGCTACACCTTC. Translation: CASSRGDPSYGYTF. The V call is TRBV18, the J call TRBJ1-2, with a weak D call TRBD1 (5 bases). The CDR3 is 14 residues long. Germline CDR1 is KGHSH and CDR2 is LQKENI. The germline V and J ends were trimmed by 4 bases and 4 bases, with 13 bases remaining between them.

The genes are TRBV6-6 and TRBJ2-1; D is undetermined. This CDR3 is built from 13 residues. Trimming took 6 bases from V and 8 from J, leaving 14 bases between them. Looked up from germline, CDR1 is MNHNY and CDR2 is SVGAGI (reference sequence). The CDR3 spells CASSPDFAHEQFF. The CDR3 region has the DNA TGTGCCAGCAGCCCCGACTTTGCGCATGAGCAGTTCTTC.

The chain joins TRBV27 to TRBJ1-2; D unclear. This CDR3 contains 12 residues. Trimming took off 7 bases at V and 4 bases at J, with 10 bases between the two ends. Germline V lookup: CDR1 MNHEY, CDR2 SMNVEV (reference sequence). The CDR3 DNA is TGTGCCAGCAAAACCGGGATCTATGGCTACACCTTC. Translated, it gives CASKTGIYGYTF.

This chain's CDR3 is CASRVGGWDGYTF. CDR3 DNA: TGTGCCAGCAGGGTAGGGGGTTGGGATGGCTACACCTTC. The rearrangement uses TRBV28 and TRBJ1-2, with D possibly being TRBD1 (6 bases). V was shortened by 6 bases and J by 6 bases, with 14 bases between the two germline ends. CDR1 and CDR2 (germline): MDHEN, SYDVKM. This CDR3 comprises 13 residues.

The rearrangement joins TRBV19 to TRBJ1-4; D remains ambiguous. Germline assignment: CDR1 LNHDA and CDR2 SQIVND (reference sequence). Between the trimmed V and J ends, which lost 5 bases and 7 bases, there was a span of 20 bases. This CDR3 is built from 16 residues. The CDR3, as DNA: TGTGCCAGTAGTCCGTTAGTGGGAGTAGGTGGTGAAAAACTGTTTTTT. This sequence encodes CASSPLVGVGGEKLFF. Complete variable domain (other parts from reference TRBV19 and TRBJ1-4): DGGITQSPKYLFRKEGQNVTLSCEQNLNHDAMYWYRQDPGQGLRLIYYSQIVNDFQKGDIAEGYSVSREKKESFPLTVTSAQKNPTAFYLCASSPLVGVGGEKLFFGSGTQLSVL.

The chain employs TRBV2 and TRBJ2-7; 9 positions match TRBD1. CDR1 is SNHLY, CDR2 FYNNEI, per germline. The CDR3 covers 14 residues. The ends lost 6 bases at V and 6 bases at J; junction bases unmatched: 9. In DNA form, the CDR3 reads TGTGCCAGCAGCCCCTGGACAGGGGATGGCGAGCAGTACTTC. Translated, it gives CASSPWTGDGEQYF.

The chain has TRBV5-4 and TRBJ2-5; 8 bases agree with TRBD1. Looked up from germline, CDR1 is SGHNT and CDR2 is YYREEE (reference sequence). Trimming took 4 bases from V and 7 from J; bases not matched to a gene: 12. The CDR3 covers 15 residues. The CDR3 DNA sequence: TGTGCCAGCAGCGGTTCCAGGGGGCAACCAGGGACCCAGTACTTC. Translation: CASSGSRGQPGTQYF.

The gene calls are TRBV24-1 and TRBJ2-3; TRBD2 aligns across 9 bases. V lost 3 bases, J lost 4 bases, and 13 bases stayed unmatched. This CDR3 is 18 amino acids long. Looked up from germline, CDR1 is KGHDR and CDR2 is SFDVKD. The CDR3 sequence is CATSDPQRSGGRSDTQYF. In DNA, the CDR3 is TGTGCCACCAGTGATCCTCAACGTAGCGGGGGTCGGTCAGATACGCAGTATTTT.

The J gene is TRBJ2-7, the V gene TRBV2; D gene unclear. Germline loops: CDR1 SNHLY, CDR2 FYNNEI. The CDR3 has 13 amino acids. Trimming cost V 6 bases and J 3 bases, with 12 bases left between them. CDR3 protein: CASSLAQDYEQYF. CDR3 in DNA: TGTGCCAGCAGCTTGGCACAAGACTACGAGCAGTACTTC.

This chain links TRBV3-1 (or the pseudogene TRBV3-2) with TRBJ2-7; tentative D call: TRBD1 (6 bases). V lost 5 bases, J lost 7 bases, and 18 bases lay in between. Per germline, CDR1 LGHDT and CDR2 YNNKEL (reference sequence). This CDR3 region has 14 residues. The CDR3 loop is CASSEWAGEKEQYF. CDR3 sequence (DNA): TGTGCCAGCAGCGAGTGGGCAGGGGAGAAAGAGCAGTACTTC.

The chain combines TRBV4-1 with TRBJ2-2, with TRBD1 matching 9 bases. The CDR3 loop spans 17 amino acids. With 3 bases clipped from V and 2 bases from J, the junction kept 7 bases outside the gene matches. Germline values: CDR1 MGHRA, CDR2 YSYEKL. CDR3 coding DNA: TGCGCCAGCAGCCACAAATCGGGACAGGGTAACACCGGGGAGCTGTTTTTT. Its protein product is CASSHKSGQGNTGELFF.

The chain couples TRBV5-1 to TRBJ1-2, with 11 nucleotides matching TRBD1. The CDR3 contains 16 residues. The trim removed 4 bases at V and 5 bases at J, leaving 10 bases unmatched. Looked up from germline, CDR1 is SGHRS and CDR2 is YFSETQ. The CDR3 coding sequence is TGCGCCAGCAGCCTTACGCCGGGACAGGGGGAATATGGCTACACCTTC. It codes for CASSLTPGQGEYGYTF.

By frequency in the sample, this clone is large. The rearrangement joins TRBV27 to TRBJ1-5; no definite D call. The V end lost 6 bases, the J end lost 3 bases, and 9 bases lay between the germline ends. The CDR3 extends over 13 amino acids. Germline lookup yields CDR1 MNHEY and CDR2 SMNVEV (reference sequence). The CDR3 sequence: CASSFGLNQPQHF. The CDR3 nucleotides are TGTGCCAGCAGCTTTGGACTCAATCAGCCCCAGCATTTT.

The chain joins TRBV10-1 to TRBJ1-2; no clear D gene. V was clipped by 3 bases and J by 7 bases, with 18 bases between them. The CDR3 extends over 15 amino acids. CDR1 WNHNN and CDR2 SYGVQD come from the germline V gene (reference sequence). The CDR3 sequence is CASSDVGGWASGYTF. The CDR3, as DNA: TGCGCCAGCAGTGATGTCGGAGGGTGGGCGAGTGGCTACACCTTC.